The next 10 T cell receptor beta chains were all read from a single sample in a study of PD-L1 blockade in urothelial cancer. Sequencing used immunoSEQ multiplex PCR; TCRdb keeps in-frame clones, though not all of them. The table records around 120,000 clones, around 89% of them present only once. Time point: peripheral blood 6 weeks after treatment start. The input for sequencing was PBMCs, taken around atezolizumab (anti-PD-L1) treatment. The source of these receptors is a man aged 55 to 69 with urothelial cancer.

The chain uses TRBV5-4 and TRBJ2-2; 9 bases are a match to TRBD1. The V gene end was trimmed by 0 bases and the J gene end by 3 bases; junction bases not matched to a gene: 0. Germline CDR1 reads SGHNT; CDR2 reads YYREEE (reference sequence). This CDR3 is 15 amino acids long. The CDR3 spells CASSLGDRDTGELFF. The CDR3 DNA reads as TGTGCCAGCAGCTTGGGGGACAGGGACACCGGGGAGCTGTTTTTT.

This rearrangement joins TRBV9 to TRBJ2-3; 10 bases match TRBD1. Germline CDR1 reads SGDLS; CDR2 reads YYNGEE. Trimming removed 0 bases from V and 7 bases from J; junction bases left unmatched: 2. The CDR3 loop spans 14 amino acids. In nucleotides, the CDR3 is TGTGCCAGCAGCGTAGGACAGGGGGCTTATACGCAGTATTTT. Translation gives CASSVGQGAYTQYF.

The gene calls are TRBV27 and TRBJ1-2, with 7 bases that match TRBD1. V was clipped by 4 bases and J by 2 bases; unmatched bases: 7. The CDR3 spans 15 residues. CDR1 and CDR2 (germline): MNHEY, SMNVEV (reference sequence). The DNA for the CDR3 is TGTGCCAGCAGTTCCCCAGGGGGTCCGAACTATGGCTACACCTTC. It yields the protein CASSSPGGPNYGYTF.

V is TRBV2 and J is TRBJ1-5; possible D gene TRBD1, 5 bases. Deletions cut 0 bases from V and 2 bases from J, with 14 bases between. Looked up from germline, CDR1 is SNHLY and CDR2 is FYNNEI. The CDR3 is 17 amino acids. The CDR3 region has the DNA TGTGCCAGCAGTGAAGCTGTGTCAGGGTATCGCAATCAGCCCCAGCATTTT. It is translated as CASSEAVSGYRNQPQHF.

V usage is TRBV15 and J usage is TRBJ2-5, with TRBD1 identical over 8 bases. V lost 4 bases, J lost 5 bases, and 12 bases stayed unmatched. The CDR3 is 16 amino acids. Germline CDR1 LNHNV, CDR2 YYDKDF (reference sequence). The CDR3 nucleotides are TGTGCCACCAGCAACGGGACAGGAAAGGGGTTGGAGACCCAGTACTTC. It codes for CATSNGTGKGLETQYF.

The chain recombines TRBV4-1 with TRBJ2-3; a weak D match, TRBD1 (5 bases). From germline, CDR1 is MGHRA and CDR2 YSYEKL. The CDR3 loop spans 15 amino acids. V shed 1 base and J shed 4 bases, with 12 bases lying between them. CDR3 sequence reads: CASSQVAGSADTQYF. The CDR3 region has the DNA TGCGCCAGCAGCCAAGTCGCAGGGTCTGCAGATACGCAGTATTTT.

This chain joins TRBV7-9 and TRBJ1-3, with 9 bases lining up with TRBD1. J gave up 0 bases and V 5 bases, and 8 bases lay outside the gene matches. The length of the CDR3 is 17 residues. Germline values: CDR1 SEHNR, CDR2 FQNEAQ (reference sequence). The CDR3 nucleotides read TGTGCCAGCAGCACCGAAGGACAGGGGAGCTCTGGAAACACCATATATTTT. Protein product: CASSTEGQGSSGNTIYF.

The chain is built from TRBV5-8 and TRBJ2-5, with 13 bases that match TRBD2. CDR3 length: 15 amino acids. Germline lookup yields CDR1 SGHTS and CDR2 YDEGEE. Trimming cost V 3 bases and J 2 bases; bases outside gene matches: 1. The CDR3 loop is CASSWGLAGQETQYF. CDR3 DNA: TGTGCCAGCAGCTGGGGACTAGCGGGGCAAGAGACCCAGTACTTC.

As for this clone: A much bigger clone sits one base away, suggesting this may be a read error. V gene TRBV4-1 combines with J gene TRBJ1-1, with no clear D. Germline V gene lookup returns CDR1 MGHRA and CDR2 YSYEKL. This CDR3 has 16 amino acids. V dropped 0 bases and J dropped 1 base, with 12 bases sitting between them. The CDR3 region is CASSQEGQTGNTEAFF. For the CDR3, the DNA is TGCGCCAGCAGCCAAGAAGGCCAGACTGGGAACACTGAAGCTTTCTTT.

This clone was observed a handful of times. The CDR3 protein is CASSEGGQGNQPQHF. The CDR3 DNA follows: TGCGCCAGCAGCGAGGGGGGACAGGGTAATCAGCCCCAGCATTTT. The chain recombines TRBV5-1 with TRBJ1-5; 9 nucleotides line up with TRBD1. After removal of 4 bases from V and 4 bases from J, the junction contained 6 bases not matched to a gene. The CDR3 loop spans 15 amino acids. Looked up from germline, CDR1 is SGHRS and CDR2 is YFSETQ.